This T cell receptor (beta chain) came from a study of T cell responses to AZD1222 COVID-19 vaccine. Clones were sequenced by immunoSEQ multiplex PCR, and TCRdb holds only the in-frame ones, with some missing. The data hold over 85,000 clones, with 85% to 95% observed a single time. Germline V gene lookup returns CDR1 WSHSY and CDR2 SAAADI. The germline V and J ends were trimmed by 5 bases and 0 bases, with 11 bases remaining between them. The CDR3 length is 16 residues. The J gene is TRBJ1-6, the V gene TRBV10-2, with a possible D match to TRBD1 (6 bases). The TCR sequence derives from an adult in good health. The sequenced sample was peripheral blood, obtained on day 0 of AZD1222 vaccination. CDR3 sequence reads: CASSLDSSSYNSPLHF. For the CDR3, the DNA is TGCGCCAGCAGTTTGGACAGCAGCTCCTATAATTCACCCCTCCACTTT.